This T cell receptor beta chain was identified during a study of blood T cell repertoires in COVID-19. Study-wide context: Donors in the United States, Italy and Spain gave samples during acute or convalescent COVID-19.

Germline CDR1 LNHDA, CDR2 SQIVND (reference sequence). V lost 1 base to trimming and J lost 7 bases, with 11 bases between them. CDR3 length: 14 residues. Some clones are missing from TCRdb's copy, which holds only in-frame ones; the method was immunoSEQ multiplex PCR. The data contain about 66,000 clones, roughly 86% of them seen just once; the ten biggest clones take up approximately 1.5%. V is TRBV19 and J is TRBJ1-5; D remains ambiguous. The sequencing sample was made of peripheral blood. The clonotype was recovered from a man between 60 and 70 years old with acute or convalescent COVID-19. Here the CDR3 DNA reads TGTGCCAGTAGTATAGGGTTTCTGCGGCAGCCCCAGCATTTT. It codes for CASSIGFLRQPQHF.